Listed below are T cell receptor beta chains from one sample, sequenced in a study of Tregs in tolerant kidney transplant recipients. The repertoire was sequenced with immunoSEQ multiplex PCR; TCRdb's copy has only in-frame clones and lacks some. The table records under 300,000 clones, roughly four fifths of them present only once. The source material was CD4+ T cells from blood. These receptors all come from a human donor in good health. Both conserved end residues are part of each CDR3. The order of the fields is V gene, CDR3 protein.

V: TRBV7-9
CDR3: CASSFSGLAGTDTQYF

V: TRBV11-2
CDR3: CASIPGGDRHTDTQYF

V: TRBV11-2
CDR3: CASSLGPGRTYNEQFF

V: TRBV12-5
CDR3: CASGLRIMGKGSYNEQFF

V: TRBV18
CDR3: CASSPPNRGGYEQYF

V: TRBV5-1
CDR3: CASSSSGSAYEQYF

V: TRBV5-1
CDR3: CASSLVVGNVNEQFF

V: TRBV6-1
CDR3: CASSDVKSSYEQYF

V: TRBV10-3
CDR3: CAISEKGVGSPLHF

V: TRBV27
CDR3: CASSFAGTGGWGYTF

V: TRBV5-1
CDR3: CASSLQGEETQYF

V: TRBV14
CDR3: CASSQDMGQGNTGELFF

V: TRBV6-1
CDR3: CASSGPMETQYF

V: TRBV30
CDR3: CAWSVAGTRSYEQYF

V: TRBV30
CDR3: CAWSVRIVRQTYGYTF